This entry features one TCR beta chain sequence. This entry is derived from a study of blood T cell repertoires in COVID-19. Germline CDR1 reads SGHDN; CDR2 reads FVKESK. There are 13 residues in the CDR3. V was shortened by 4 bases and J by 8 bases, with 11 bases between the two germline ends. Clones were sequenced by immunoSEQ multiplex PCR, and TCRdb holds only the in-frame ones, with some missing. This sample has about 59,000 clones, with about four fifths found just once. This chain connects TRBV14 to TRBJ1-4; D is perhaps TRBD1 (6 bases). The clonotype was recovered from a woman aged 80 or older with active or convalescent COVID-19. What was sequenced was peripheral blood. The CDR3 DNA reads as TGTGCCAGCAGCCCAGGGGTGGCAGAAAAACTGTTTTTT. Protein: CASSPGVAEKLFF.